Shown below are 32 T cell receptor beta chains from a single sample sequenced in a study of T-cell memory formation after mild COVID-19. MiXCR, applied by TCRdb to the 5' RACE reads, yields one record per CDR3 protein. Here the sample spans 400,000 or so distinct CDR3 sequences, roughly 20% being singletons. Source material: PBMCs or a T cell subset sorted from them (not recorded which). The receptors here all came from an adult woman who had mild COVID-19 (a few samples of this study predate the infection). Cell type and time point are not known.

This clonotype was counted between two and nine times. The genes are TRBV12-3 or TRBV12-4 and TRBJ2-7, with 8 bases lining up with TRBD1. The CDR3 has 17 amino acids. Germline trimming cut 6 bases from V and 1 base from J; bases unmatched to any gene: 14. The CDR3 DNA reads TGTGCCAGCAGCCCACCCCCGGCCAGGGGGCCTTCCTACGAGCAGTACTTC. This codes for CASSPPPARGPSYEQYF.

This clonotype was seen only a few times. The DNA of the CDR3 is TGTGCCAGCAGTTTTATCGGGAGGGGATACGAGCAGTACTTC. Translated: CASSFIGRGYEQYF. This chain links TRBV12-3 or TRBV12-4 with TRBJ2-7, with 8 bases matching TRBD2. Trimming cost V 3 bases and J 4 bases; bases outside gene matches: 5. The CDR3 consists of 14 residues.

The rearrangement links TRBV4-1 to TRBJ1-6, with 10 positions matching TRBD1. There are 16 residues in the CDR3. V dropped 0 bases and J dropped 12; count of bases not matched to a gene: 8. The V gene's germline CDR1 is MGHRA and CDR2 YSYEKL. The CDR3: CASSQEGTGDMLPLHF. In DNA, the CDR3 is TGCGCCAGCAGCCAAGAAGGGACAGGGGATATGTTACCCCTCCACTTT.

This clonotype was observed a handful of times. The CDR3 is CASSPSSTSGSFYEQFF. CDR3 sequence (DNA): TGTGCCAGCAGTCCCTCCTCGACTAGCGGGAGTTTCTATGAGCAGTTCTTC. The rearrangement links TRBV6-6 to TRBJ2-1; 12 nucleotides line up with TRBD2. The germline V gene encodes CDR1 MNHNY and CDR2 SVGAGI (reference sequence). Losses at the gene ends were 5 bases for V and 8 bases for J; bases not matched to a gene: 13. The CDR3 consists of 17 residues.

This clonotype was detected only a few times. The chain couples TRBV6-1 to TRBJ2-1, with D maybe TRBD2 (5 bases). Trimming cost V 1 base and J 6 bases, with 10 bases left between them. This CDR3 is 14 amino acids long. CDR1 and CDR2 (germline): MNHNS, SASEGT. The CDR3 spells CASSEGLATNEQFF. DNA of the CDR3: TGTGCCAGCAGTGAAGGTCTAGCCACCAATGAGCAGTTCTTC.

This clonotype was counted a few times. This chain joins TRBV12-3 or TRBV12-4 and TRBJ1-4, with TRBD1 as a possible D gene (6 bases). With 1 base removed from V and 10 bases from J, the gap between germline ends came to 10 bases. This CDR3 has 13 residues. CDR3 nucleotides: TGTGCCAGCAGTTTAGACAGGGACGGAAAACTGTTTTTT. It yields the protein CASSLDRDGKLFF.

This clonotype was detected only a few times. The J gene is TRBJ1-5, the V gene TRBV19; D is unclear. The V and J ends lost 1 base and 0 bases respectively, with 7 bases between them. This CDR3 has 15 amino acids. CDR1 LNHDA and CDR2 SQIVND come from the germline V gene (reference sequence). CDR3 protein: CASSIGTVSNQPQHF. The CDR3 bases are TGTGCCAGTAGTATAGGGACGGTTAGCAATCAGCCCCAGCATTTT. Together with reference TRBV19 and TRBJ1-5, the CDR3 gives the full variable domain: DGGITQSPKYLFRKEGQNVTLSCEQNLNHDAMYWYRQDPGQGLRLIYYSQIVNDFQKGDIAEGYSVSREKKESFPLTVTSAQKNPTAFYLCASSIGTVSNQPQHFGDGTRLSIL.

This chain uses TRBV21-1 with TRBJ2-3; the table's D gene call, TRBD2, was not cross checked with the DNA. TRBV21-1 is assigned pseudogene status. CDR3 length: 16 residues. CDR3: CASSKLQRPSTDTQYF. The CDR3 nucleotides read TGTGCCAGCAGCAAACTTCAGCGGCCTAGCACAGATACGCAGTATTTT.

There are a few counts of this clonotype. The chain carries TRBV5-5 and TRBJ2-3; tentatively, D is TRBD1 (6 bases). The CDR3 loop spans 14 amino acids. The V end lost 5 bases, the J end lost 2 bases, and 12 bases lay between the germline ends. Germline CDR1 is SGHKS and CDR2 is YYEKEE (reference sequence). The CDR3 region is CASRGAAPTDTQYF. The DNA for the CDR3 is TGTGCCAGCAGGGGGGCAGCTCCCACAGATACGCAGTATTTT.

The V call is TRBV7-8, the J call TRBJ1-2, with D unclear. The CDR3 covers 16 residues. Trimming cost V 1 base and J 5 bases, with 17 bases left between them. Germline assignment: CDR1 SGHVS and CDR2 FQNEAQ. The chain's CDR3 is CASSLGGNTLKYGYTF. The CDR3 DNA reads TGTGCCAGCAGCTTAGGAGGGAATACCCTAAAGTATGGCTACACCTTC. Full variable domain (missing parts from reference TRBV7-8 and TRBJ1-2): GAGVSQSPRYKVAKRGQDVALRCDPISGHVSLFWYQQALGQGPEFLTYFQNEAQLDKSGLPSDRFFAERPEGSVSTLKIQRTQQEDSAVYLCASSLGGNTLKYGYTFGSGTRLTVV.

The chain is built from TRBV29-1 and TRBJ1-1; unclear D gene. The V and J ends lost 7 bases and 1 base respectively, with 13 bases between them. CDR3 length: 13 residues. CDR1 is SQVTM and CDR2 is ANQGSEA in the germline V gene. CDR3 in amino acids: CSARGRWNTEAFF. DNA of the CDR3: TGCAGCGCCCGAGGTAGGTGGAACACTGAAGCTTTCTTT.

This clonotype was counted a few times. This chain uses TRBV9 with TRBJ2-2; 9 bases align to TRBD1. The ends lost 3 bases at V and 7 bases at J; junction bases unmatched: 7. Germline CDR1 SGDLS, CDR2 YYNGEE. This CDR3 region has 15 residues. As DNA, the CDR3 is TGTGCCAGCAGCGCGCTACAGGGGGCGAGCGGGGAGCTGTTTTTT. Amino acid sequence: CASSALQGASGELFF. Supplemented by reference TRBV9 and TRBJ2-2, the full variable domain reads DSGVTQTPKHLITATGQRVTLRCSPRSGDLSVYWYQQSLDQGLQFLIQYYNGEERAKGNILERFSAQQFPDLHSELNLSSLELGDSALYFCASSALQGASGELFFGEGSRLTVL.

This clonotype appeared a few times. The chain has TRBV21-1 and TRBJ1-1. TRBV21-1 is annotated as a pseudogene. There are 16 residues in the CDR3. The DNA for the CDR3 is TGTGCCAGCAGCTACCCGGGACGGGCGGGGAATACTGAAGCTTTCTTT. Protein: CASSYPGRAGNTEAFF.

This clonotype was detected only a few times. The chain couples TRBV9 to TRBJ2-3; D gene unclear. Germline-derived CDR1 and CDR2 are SGDLS and YYNGEE. There are 15 residues in the CDR3. Deletions cut 6 bases from V and 0 bases from J, with 14 bases between. CDR3: CASTPVGTSTDTQYF. CDR3 nucleotides: TGTGCCAGCACCCCCGTTGGCACAAGCACAGATACGCAGTATTTT.

The chain recombines TRBV7-9 with TRBJ1-2, with 8 positions matching TRBD1. This CDR3 is 15 amino acids long. From germline, CDR1 is SEHNR and CDR2 FQNEAQ (reference sequence). V trimming: 5 bases; J trimming: 2 bases; junction bases outside the gene matches: 7. The CDR3 spells CASSPLGQGNYGYTF. The CDR3, as DNA: TGTGCCAGCAGCCCCCTTGGACAGGGCAACTATGGCTACACCTTC.

This chain connects TRBV7-9 to TRBJ2-3, with TRBD1 as a possible D gene (6 bases). Trimming cost V 2 bases and J 2 bases, with 14 bases left between them. The germline gives CDR1 SEHNR, CDR2 FQNEAQ (reference sequence). CDR3 length: 16 amino acids. The chain's CDR3 is CASSLWGHGNTDTQYF. DNA of the CDR3: TGTGCCAGCAGCTTATGGGGGCACGGAAACACAGATACGCAGTATTTT.

The V call is TRBV5-5, the J call TRBJ2-7; unclear D gene. The V end lost 0 bases, the J end lost 1 base, and 8 bases lay between the germline ends. CDR3 size: 14 residues. Germline V lookup: CDR1 SGHKS, CDR2 YYEKEE (reference sequence). For the CDR3, the DNA is TGTGCCAGCAGCTTGGCCTACGGGTCCTACGAGCAGTACTTC. This gives the protein CASSLAYGSYEQYF.

J is TRBJ1-2 and V is TRBV12-3 or TRBV12-4; no firm D call. CDR3 length: 13 residues. Trimming took off 2 bases at V and 0 bases at J, with 4 bases between the two ends. The CDR3 protein is CASSLTSNYGYTF. The CDR3, as DNA: TGTGCCAGCAGTTTAACATCTAACTATGGCTACACCTTC.

The rearrangement links TRBV6-5 to TRBJ2-7, with D possibly being TRBD1 (6 bases). This CDR3 region has 13 residues. Looked up from germline, CDR1 is MNHEY and CDR2 is SVGAGI. The germline V and J ends were trimmed by 6 bases and 1 base, with 10 bases remaining between them. The CDR3, as DNA: TGTGCCAGCAGCAAAGGGGGATCCTACGAGCAGTACTTC. The encoded protein is CASSKGGSYEQYF.

The gene calls are TRBV23-1 and TRBJ2-7, with unresolved D. TRBV23-1 is flagged as an ORF with uncertain function. The V end was cut by 1 base, the J end by 0 bases, with 13 bases between. The CDR3 is 16 amino acids. The CDR3 DNA follows: TGCGCCAGCAGTCAATATGGCAGATTTGACTCCTACGAGCAGTACTTC. Its protein product is CASSQYGRFDSYEQYF.

The V call is TRBV11-1, the J call TRBJ2-7; no clear D gene. V was clipped by 3 bases and J by 2 bases, with 8 bases between them. This CDR3 has 13 amino acids. Germline CDR1 SGHAT, CDR2 FQDESV (reference sequence). The CDR3 loop is CASSLTQPYEQYF. CDR3 in DNA: TGTGCCAGCAGCTTGACGCAGCCCTACGAGCAGTACTTC.

The chain links TRBV29-1 to TRBJ2-3; tentatively, D is TRBD1 (6 bases). CDR3 size: 13 residues. V dropped 6 bases and J dropped 4 bases, with 14 bases sitting between them. The V gene's germline CDR1 is SQVTM and CDR2 ANQGSEA. Here the CDR3 DNA reads TGCAGCGTGGAACAGGGTCGCGCAGATACGCAGTATTTT. It is translated as CSVEQGRADTQYF.

V and J are TRBV4-1 and TRBJ1-1; D is unresolved. Germline V gene data show CDR1 as MGHRA and CDR2 as YSYEKL. The CDR3 is 15 residues long. Trimming took off 6 bases at V and 1 base at J, with 15 bases between the two ends. CDR3 sequence reads: CASSFGRLENTEAFF. The CDR3 DNA follows: TGCGCCAGCAGTTTTGGCCGGCTGGAGAACACTGAAGCTTTCTTT.

This clonotype was detected only a few times. The chain has TRBV7-2 and TRBJ2-7; 10 bases align to TRBD2. V gave up 3 bases and J gave up 4 bases; unmatched junction bases: 3. Germline V gives CDR1 SGHTA, CDR2 FQGNSA. The CDR3 covers 14 residues. CDR3 nucleotide sequence: TGTGCCAGCAGCTTGACTAGCGGGCCGTACGAGCAGTACTTC. Its protein product is CASSLTSGPYEQYF.

The CDR3 spells CSAPGGTSITDTQYF. The CDR3 coding sequence is TGCAGTGCACCCGGGGGGACTAGCATCACAGATACGCAGTATTTT. The V gene is TRBV20-1, the J gene TRBJ2-3; 9 bases align to TRBD2. With 6 bases clipped from V and 2 bases from J, the junction kept 9 bases outside the gene matches. Germline V gene lookup returns CDR1 DFQATT and CDR2 SNEGSKA (reference sequence). This CDR3 has 15 residues.

This clonotype was detected only a few times. The chain couples TRBV20-1 to TRBJ1-5; D is undetermined. Trimming pared 0 bases from V and 1 base from J, leaving 13 bases between. Germline-derived CDR1 and CDR2 are DFQATT and SNEGSKA (reference sequence). The length of the CDR3 is 16 residues. The CDR3 spells CSAREWEGPSNQPQHF. The CDR3 DNA reads TGCAGTGCTAGAGAGTGGGAGGGCCCCAGCAATCAGCCCCAGCATTTT.

The chain's CDR3 is CSASSNEQFF. The CDR3 nucleotides read TGCAGTGCTAGCTCCAATGAGCAGTTCTTC. The gene calls are TRBV20-1 and TRBJ2-1; D gene ambiguous. The ends were cut back, 3 bases at V and 6 bases at J, with 3 bases in the middle. This CDR3 is built from 10 residues. Germline values: CDR1 DFQATT, CDR2 SNEGSKA (reference sequence).

This clonotype showed up just a few times. The J gene is TRBJ2-2, the V gene TRBV30; the D gene is possibly TRBD1 (6 bases). The CDR3 consists of 14 residues. The germline gives CDR1 GTSNPN, CDR2 SVGIG (reference sequence). V lost 0 bases and J lost 4, with 9 bases in between. CDR3 DNA sequence: TGTGCCTGGAGTGTAGTAGGGGGCACCGGGGAGCTGTTTTTT. Translated, it gives CAWSVVGGTGELFF.

The chain employs TRBV7-9 and TRBJ2-5, with D uncertain. CDR1 and CDR2 (germline): SEHNR, FQNEAQ (reference sequence). V dropped 6 bases and J dropped 5 bases, with 10 bases sitting between them. The CDR3 runs to 12 residues. DNA of the CDR3: TGTGCCAGCAGATCGGTCGGGGAGACCCAGTACTTC. Protein product: CASRSVGETQYF.

As regards this clonotype: Germline is not matched at one junction end, which may reflect a read error. The V gene is TRBV5-1, the J gene TRBJ2-2; 15 bases fit TRBD2. The length of the CDR3 is 18 residues. Per germline, CDR1 SGHRS and CDR2 YFSETQ. As DNA, the CDR3 is TGCGCCATCAGCCCGGGACTAGCGGGGGGCGCGAACACCGGGGAGCTGTTTTTT. Translated: CAISPGLAGGANTGELFF.

This clonotype was observed a handful of times. V gene TRBV27 combines with J gene TRBJ2-6; unclear D gene. The germline gives CDR1 MNHEY, CDR2 SMNVEV (reference sequence). This CDR3 is 16 amino acids long. Between the trimmed V and J ends, which lost 8 bases and 2 bases, there was a span of 16 bases. The DNA for the CDR3 is TGTGCCAGCCAAACGTGGGGTTTGGCTGGGGCCAACGTCCTGACTTTC. Amino acids: CASQTWGLAGANVLTF.

This clonotype has just a few counts. The J gene is TRBJ2-7, the V gene TRBV5-1; D gene uncertain. Trimming took off 2 bases at V and 4 bases at J, with 13 bases between the two ends. Per germline, CDR1 SGHRS and CDR2 YFSETQ. This CDR3 has 14 residues. The CDR3 DNA reads as TGCGCCAGCAGCTTCGCCCACAGCGTGTACGAGCAGTACTTC. Amino acids: CASSFAHSVYEQYF. Based on the CDR3 plus reference TRBV5-1 and TRBJ2-7, the full variable domain is KAGVTQTPRYLIKTRGQQVTLSCSPISGHRSVSWYQQTPGQGLQFLFEYFSETQRNKGNFPGRFSGRQFSNSRSEMNVSTLELGDSALYLCASSFAHSVYEQYFGPGTRLTVT.